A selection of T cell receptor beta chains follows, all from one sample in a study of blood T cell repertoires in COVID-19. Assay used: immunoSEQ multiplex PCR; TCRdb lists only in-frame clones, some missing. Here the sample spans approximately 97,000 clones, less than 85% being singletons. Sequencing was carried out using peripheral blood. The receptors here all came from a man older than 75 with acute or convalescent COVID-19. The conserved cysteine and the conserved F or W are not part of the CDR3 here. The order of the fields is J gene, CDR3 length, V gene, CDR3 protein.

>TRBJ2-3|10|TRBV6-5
ASGNVPGPQY
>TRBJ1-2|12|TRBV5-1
ASSLSTTNYGYT
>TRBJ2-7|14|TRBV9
ASSAGTGRAYEEQY
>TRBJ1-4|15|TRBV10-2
ASSRYRQAATNEKLF
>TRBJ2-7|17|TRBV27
ASSLLLKTGPFPPYEQY
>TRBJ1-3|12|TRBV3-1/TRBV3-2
ASSRRSSGNTIY
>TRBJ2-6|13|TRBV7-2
ASSRRTVGANVLT
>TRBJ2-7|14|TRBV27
ASSLLGTSGGYEQY
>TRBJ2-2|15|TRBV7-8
ASSFPLGTGRTGELF
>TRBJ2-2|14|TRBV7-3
ASRGPGQGISGELF
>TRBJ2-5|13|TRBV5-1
ASSSRGALQETQY
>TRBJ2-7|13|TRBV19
ASRSTSGRGYEQY
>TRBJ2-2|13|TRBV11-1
ASSPERDGTGELF
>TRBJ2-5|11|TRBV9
ASSVGTSETQY
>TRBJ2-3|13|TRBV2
ASRSGTVVTDTQY
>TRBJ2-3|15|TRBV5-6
ASSWGTSGSVTDTQY
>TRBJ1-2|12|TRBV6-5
ASSRQGEDYGYT
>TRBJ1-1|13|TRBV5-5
ASSLDSTGLSEAF
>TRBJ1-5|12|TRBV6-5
ASSSSYSNQPQH
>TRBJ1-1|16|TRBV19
ASKGERGTHGENTEAF
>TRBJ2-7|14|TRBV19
ASRSTSGSPQGEQY
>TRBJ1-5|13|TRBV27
ASSSRFQGNQPQH
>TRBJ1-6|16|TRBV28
ASSGGEGIDLFDSPLH
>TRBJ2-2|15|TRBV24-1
ATSDWTSGRGDGELF
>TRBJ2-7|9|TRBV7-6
ASSFEGEQY
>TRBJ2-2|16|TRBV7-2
ASSLEGTRARGAGELF
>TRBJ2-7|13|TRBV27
ASSLSPLVAYEQY
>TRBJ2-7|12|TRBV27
ATTPGTASYEQY
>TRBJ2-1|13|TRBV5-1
ASSLSPGGYNEQF
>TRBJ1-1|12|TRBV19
ASSIGQGWTEAF
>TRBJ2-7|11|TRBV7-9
ASSLVPVGEQY
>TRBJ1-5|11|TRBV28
ASSLVRGLPQH
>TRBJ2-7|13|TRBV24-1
ATSDFRGGEREQY
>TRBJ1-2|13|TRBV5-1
ASSFGGQGFYGYT
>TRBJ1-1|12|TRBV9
ASSGRLTDTEAF
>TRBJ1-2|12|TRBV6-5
ASSYSTSVYGYT
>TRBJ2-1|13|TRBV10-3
AIRAGLAEYNEQF
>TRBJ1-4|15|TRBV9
ASSSRYDGVGDEKLF
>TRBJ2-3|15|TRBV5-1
ASSLALSSGSTDTQY
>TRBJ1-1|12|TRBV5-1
ASSLEGMNTEAF
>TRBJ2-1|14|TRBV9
ASSVAPGGRSHEQF